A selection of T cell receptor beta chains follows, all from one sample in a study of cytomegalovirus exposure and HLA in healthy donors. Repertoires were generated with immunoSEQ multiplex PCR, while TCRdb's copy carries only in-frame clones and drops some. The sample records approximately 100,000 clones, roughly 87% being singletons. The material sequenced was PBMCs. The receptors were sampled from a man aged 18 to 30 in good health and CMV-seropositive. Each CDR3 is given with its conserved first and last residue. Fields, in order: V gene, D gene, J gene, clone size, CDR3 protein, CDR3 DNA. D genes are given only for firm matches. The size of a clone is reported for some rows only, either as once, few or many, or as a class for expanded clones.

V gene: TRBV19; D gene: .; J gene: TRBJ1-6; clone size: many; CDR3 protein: CASSQDSANSPLHF; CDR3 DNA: TGTGCCAGTAGCCAAGACAGCGCTAATTCACCCCTCCACTTT
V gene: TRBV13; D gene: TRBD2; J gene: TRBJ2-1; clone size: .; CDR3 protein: CASSLGSGGFNEQFF; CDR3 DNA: TGTGCCAGCAGCTTAGGTTCGGGGGGTTTCAATGAGCAGTTCTTC
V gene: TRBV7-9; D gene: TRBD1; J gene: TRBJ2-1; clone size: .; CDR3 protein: CASSGPGQGARLDNEQFF; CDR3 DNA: TGTGCCAGCAGCGGACCGGGACAGGGGGCGAGGTTGGACAATGAGCAGTTCTTC
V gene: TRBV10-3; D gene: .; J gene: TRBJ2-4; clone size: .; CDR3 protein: CAISESVRLAKNIQYF; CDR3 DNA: TGTGCCATCAGTGAGTCTGTCAGACTAGCCAAAAACATTCAGTACTTC
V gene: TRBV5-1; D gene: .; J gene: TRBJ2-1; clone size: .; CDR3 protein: CASSLLQGRDNEQFF; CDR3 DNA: TGCGCCAGCAGCTTGCTTCAGGGCCGCGACAATGAGCAGTTCTTC
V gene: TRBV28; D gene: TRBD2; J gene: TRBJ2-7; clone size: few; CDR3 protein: CATLLAGGLYGQYF; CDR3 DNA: TGTGCCACCCTACTAGCGGGAGGCCTCTACGGGCAGTACTTC
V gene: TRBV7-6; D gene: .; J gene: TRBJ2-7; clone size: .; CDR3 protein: CASSLVPEPGDEQYF; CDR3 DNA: TGTGCCAGCAGCTTAGTCCCGGAACCGGGTGACGAGCAGTACTTC
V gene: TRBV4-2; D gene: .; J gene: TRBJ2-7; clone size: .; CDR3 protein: CASSQEEYRDTIYEQYF; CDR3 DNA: TGTGCCAGCAGCCAAGAAGAATACCGGGACACCATCTACGAGCAGTACTTC
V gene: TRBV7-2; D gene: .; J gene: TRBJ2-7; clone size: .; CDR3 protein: CASSLVGSGGSYEQYF; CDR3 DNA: TGTGCCAGCAGCTTAGTCGGTAGCGGAGGTTCCTACGAGCAGTACTTC
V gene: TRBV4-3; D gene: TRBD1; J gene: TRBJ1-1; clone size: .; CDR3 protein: CASSQASGTGYEAFF; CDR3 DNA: TGCGCCAGCAGCCAAGCTTCAGGGACAGGGTATGAAGCTTTCTTT
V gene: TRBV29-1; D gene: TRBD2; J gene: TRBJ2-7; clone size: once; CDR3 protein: CSVEGLADYEQYF; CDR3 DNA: TGCAGCGTAGAGGGACTAGCCGACTACGAGCAGTACTTC